A selection of T cell receptor beta chains follows, all from one sample in a study of T cell repertoires in cytomegalovirus infection. TCRdb redid the calling of the reads with MiXCR, one entry per CDR3 protein. Of some 280,000 distinct CDR3 sequences in the sample, around 15% were seen once. The sample comprised PBMCs. The source of these receptors is a human donor in good health (CMV status not recorded). Some clones in this sample may be carry-over from other donors' samples. The CDR3 runs from the conserved cysteine through the conserved F or W. A D gene is named only where the DNA matches it firmly. Not every row has a clone size; where given, it reads once, few, many or a size class.

D: TRBD2; size: few; V: TRBV20-1; J: TRBJ2-1; DNA: TGCAGTGCTAGAGAACTCGGGAGGGCCTTCGACAATGAGCAGTTCTTC; CDR3: CSARELGRAFDNEQFF
D: TRBD1; size: -; V: TRBV4-3; J: TRBJ2-4; DNA: TGCGCCAGCAGCCAAGCACAGGGGGCCGCCGGGGGCAAAAACATTCAGTACTTC; CDR3: CASSQAQGAAGGKNIQYF
D: -; size: many; V: TRBV12-3/TRBV12-4; J: TRBJ1-2; DNA: TGTGCCAGCAGTTCACTTCGAACACGTAACTATGGCTACACCTTC; CDR3: CASSSLRTRNYGYTF
D: -; size: few; V: TRBV19; J: TRBJ1-4; DNA: TGTGCCAGCGTACAGCTTCCCGAAAAACTGTTTTTT; CDR3: CASVQLPEKLFF
D: TRBD2; size: many; V: TRBV7-8; J: TRBJ2-3; DNA: TGTGCCAGCAGCCCGAGGACTAGCGGGGGAAGCACAGATACGCAGTATTTT; CDR3: CASSPRTSGGSTDTQYF
D: -; size: -; V: TRBV6-2/TRBV6-3; J: TRBJ2-1; DNA: TGTGCCAGCAGTTTCCCGACTGGGGTAGGTGAGCAGTTCTTC; CDR3: CASSFPTGVGEQFF
D: TRBD1; size: few; V: TRBV20-1; J: TRBJ1-2; DNA: TGCAGTGCCTACGACAGGGATGGGCTTGGCGGCTACACCTTC; CDR3: CSAYDRDGLGGYTF
D: TRBD1; size: many; V: TRBV7-8; J: TRBJ2-1; DNA: TGTGCCAGCAGCTGGACAGGGGATAATGAGCAGTTCTTC; CDR3: CASSWTGDNEQFF
D: TRBD2; size: once; V: TRBV2; J: TRBJ2-1; DNA: TGTGCCAGCAGTGAAGGCAGGACTAGCATGATAGGGACGGGAAACAATGAGCAGTTCTTC; CDR3: CASSEGRTSMIGTGNNEQFF
D: TRBD2; size: many; V: TRBV5-1; J: TRBJ2-3; DNA: TGCGCCAGCAGCTCCGGACTAGCGGGGGGCACAGATACGCAGTATTTT; CDR3: CASSSGLAGGTDTQYF
D: -; size: -; V: TRBV28; J: TRBJ2-6; DNA: TGTGCCAGCGGTTTCTCCGGCTCTGGGGCCAACGTCCTGACTTTC; CDR3: CASGFSGSGANVLTF
D: -; size: many; V: TRBV7-2; J: TRBJ2-1; DNA: TGTGCCAGCAGCGAATCTAGGGGGGAGGGCGAGGACAATGAGCAGTTCTTC; CDR3: CASSESRGEGEDNEQFF
D: -; size: many; V: TRBV24-1; J: TRBJ2-1; DNA: TGTGCCACCAGTGATGGCGGTAACAATGAGCAGTTCTTC; CDR3: CATSDGGNNEQFF
D: TRBD2; size: many; V: TRBV7-3; J: TRBJ2-1; DNA: TGTGCCAGCAGCTTACTAGCGGGGGGCCGTTACAATGAGCAGTTCTTC; CDR3: CASSLLAGGRYNEQFF
D: -; size: many; V: TRBV7-3; J: TRBJ2-1; DNA: TGTGCCAGCAGCTCCAGGGTCAACAATGAGCAGTTCTTC; CDR3: CASSSRVNNEQFF
D: -; size: few; V: TRBV6-5; J: TRBJ2-6; DNA: TGTGCCAGCAGTACCCAGGCCTCGGGGGCCAACGTCCTGACTTTC; CDR3: CASSTQASGANVLTF
D: -; size: many; V: TRBV11-2; J: TRBJ2-3; DNA: TGTGCCAGCAGCTTAGGGTTAGATACGCAGTATTTT; CDR3: CASSLGLDTQYF
D: -; size: -; V: TRBV19; J: TRBJ2-2; DNA: TGTGCCAGTTCCGGGACAAGACTCACCGGGGAGCTGTTTTTT; CDR3: CASSGTRLTGELFF
D: -; size: many; V: TRBV27; J: TRBJ2-1; DNA: TGTGCCAGCAGTTTATCTTTAGGGACTGAGCAGTTCTTC; CDR3: CASSLSLGTEQFF
D: TRBD2; size: few; V: TRBV12-3/TRBV12-4; J: TRBJ2-2; DNA: TGTGCCAGCAGTTTCTTGCGGGGGGACACCGGGGAGCTGTTTTTT; CDR3: CASSFLRGDTGELFF
D: -; size: -; V: TRBV5-5; J: TRBJ1-1; DNA: TGTGCCAGCAGCTCAATCGGCACTGAAGCTTTCTTT; CDR3: CASSSIGTEAFF
D: TRBD1; size: many; V: TRBV20-1; J: TRBJ1-1; DNA: TGCAGTGCTAGAAAAAGGGGGCCGAACACTGAAGCTTTCTTT; CDR3: CSARKRGPNTEAFF
D: -; size: -; V: TRBV5-6; J: TRBJ2-7; DNA: TGTGCCAGCAGCCGCCCAGGGGGGAGCTCCTACGAGCAGTACTTC; CDR3: CASSRPGGSSYEQYF
D: TRBD2; size: few; V: TRBV7-2; J: TRBJ2-7; DNA: TGTGCCAGCAGCTTCGGACTAGCGGGTTCGGGCGAGCAGTACTTC; CDR3: CASSFGLAGSGEQYF
D: -; size: few; V: TRBV7-9; J: TRBJ1-3; DNA: TGTGCCAGCAGCCTCTTCTCGGGGTCTGGAAACACCATATATTTT; CDR3: CASSLFSGSGNTIYF
D: TRBD2; size: many; V: TRBV12-3/TRBV12-4; J: TRBJ2-7; DNA: TGTGCCAGCAGTTTGCGGGGTTCCGGGGGGGGCTACGAGCAGTACTTC; CDR3: CASSLRGSGGGYEQYF
D: -; size: -; V: TRBV20-1; J: TRBJ1-1; DNA: TGCAGTGCTAGAGGTTCGGGGTTCGAAGCTTTCTTT; CDR3: CSARGSGFEAFF
D: TRBD2; size: few; V: TRBV24-1; J: TRBJ2-7; DNA: TGTGCCACCAGTGACCCAACTAGCGGGAGTGGCGAGCAGTACTTC; CDR3: CATSDPTSGSGEQYF
D: TRBD2; size: -; V: TRBV7-9; J: TRBJ2-3; DNA: TGTGCCAGCAGCACCAGACTAGCGGGGGCCTTCGGCACAGATACGCAGTATTTT; CDR3: CASSTRLAGAFGTDTQYF
D: -; size: few; V: TRBV7-9; J: TRBJ1-6; DNA: TGTGCCAGCAGAAGAGGAATAGGGACACTCGATAATTCACCCCTCCACTTT; CDR3: CASRRGIGTLDNSPLHF
D: TRBD1; size: -; V: TRBV5-6; J: TRBJ2-5; DNA: TGTGCCAGCAGCTTGAGAGGGGGACAGGGCGGCGAGACCCAGTACTTC; CDR3: CASSLRGGQGGETQYF
D: TRBD1; size: -; V: TRBV20-1; J: TRBJ2-5; DNA: TGCAGTGCTGAGGACAGGGCACAAGAGACCCAGTACTTC; CDR3: CSAEDRAQETQYF
D: -; size: few; V: TRBV20-1; J: TRBJ2-7; DNA: TGCAGTGCTTGTGTCCGTAGCTCCTACGAGCAGTACTTC; CDR3: CSACVRSSYEQYF
D: -; size: many; V: TRBV7-3; J: TRBJ1-6; DNA: TGTGCCAGCAGCTTAACTGGTGGGCTGGGTTCACCCCTCCACTTT; CDR3: CASSLTGGLGSPLHF
D: -; size: many; V: TRBV7-9; J: TRBJ1-1; DNA: TGTGCCAGCAGCTCGGGTATGAACACTGAAGCTTTCTTT; CDR3: CASSSGMNTEAFF
D: -; size: few; V: TRBV2; J: TRBJ1-5; DNA: TGTGCCAGCAGTCCAGGTTACCTCTCTCAGCCCCAGCATTTT; CDR3: CASSPGYLSQPQHF
D: -; size: few; V: TRBV6-2/TRBV6-3; J: TRBJ2-4; DNA: TGTGCCAGCAGTCCAGGGGGGAGATCCAAAAACATTCAGTACTTC; CDR3: CASSPGGRSKNIQYF
D: -; size: many; V: TRBV4-3; J: TRBJ2-2; DNA: TGCGCCAGCAGCCAAGAATCCCACGGGGAGCTGTTTTTT; CDR3: CASSQESHGELFF
D: -; size: few; V: TRBV29-1; J: TRBJ2-7; DNA: TGCAGCGCGGGGCGTGACAGGAGTACGGAGCAGTACTTC; CDR3: CSAGRDRSTEQYF
D: -; size: few; V: TRBV29-1; J: TRBJ1-1; DNA: TGCAGCGTTGGCTGGCAGCCGGCTTTCTTT; CDR3: CSVGWQPAFF
D: TRBD2; size: many; V: TRBV7-3; J: TRBJ2-3; DNA: TGTGCCAGCCGACTAGCGGGGGGAGATACGCAGTATTTT; CDR3: CASRLAGGDTQYF
D: -; size: -; V: TRBV20-1; J: TRBJ2-2; DNA: TGCAGTGCCCTAAACAGGGAGGGGAACACCGGGGAGCTGTTTTTT; CDR3: CSALNREGNTGELFF
D: -; size: many; V: TRBV12-3/TRBV12-4; J: TRBJ1-1; DNA: TGTGCCAGCAGTTTAGCCCCCGGCAGGGCGAACACTGAAGCTTTCTTT; CDR3: CASSLAPGRANTEAFF
D: -; size: many; V: TRBV7-2; J: TRBJ2-7; DNA: TGTGCCAGCAGTAGGGTGTTAGGGGGCTACGAGCAGTACTTC; CDR3: CASSRVLGGYEQYF
D: TRBD1; size: -; V: TRBV12-3/TRBV12-4; J: TRBJ1-5; DNA: TGTGCCAGCAGCCGGGACAGGGGAACTCAGCCCCAGCATTTT; CDR3: CASSRDRGTQPQHF
D: -; size: many; V: TRBV7-8; J: TRBJ1-2; DNA: TGTGCCAGCAGCTTATATGACCAGGGGCTTGGTGGCTACACCTTC; CDR3: CASSLYDQGLGGYTF
D: -; size: few; V: TRBV6-6; J: TRBJ2-2; DNA: TGTGCCAGCAGTTACCTGGGAGTGGGCGGGGAGCTGTTTTTT; CDR3: CASSYLGVGGELFF
D: TRBD1; size: many; V: TRBV5-4; J: TRBJ1-1; DNA: TGTGCCAGCAGCGGGGGACAGGCTTCAGAAGCTTTCTTT; CDR3: CASSGGQASEAFF
D: TRBD2; size: many; V: TRBV6-5; J: TRBJ2-1; DNA: TGTGCCAGCAGCCCCGGGACTAGCGTAAACAATGAGCAGTTCTTC; CDR3: CASSPGTSVNNEQFF
D: -; size: few; V: TRBV11-2; J: TRBJ2-5; DNA: TGTGCCAGCAGCTCGAGTTTAAGGAGAGAGACCCAGTACTTC; CDR3: CASSSSLRRETQYF
D: -; size: few; V: TRBV6-2/TRBV6-3; J: TRBJ2-1; DNA: TGTGCCAGCAGTTACTCCCATTACAATGAGCAGTTCTTC; CDR3: CASSYSHYNEQFF
D: -; size: -; V: TRBV28; J: TRBJ2-6; DNA: TGTGCCATCCGGGACTCTGGGGCCAACGTCCTGACTTTC; CDR3: CAIRDSGANVLTF
D: -; size: many; V: TRBV7-8; J: TRBJ1-1; DNA: TGTGCCACCCTTGAGTTCCCGAACACTGAAGCTTTCTTT; CDR3: CATLEFPNTEAFF
D: TRBD1; size: -; V: TRBV6-4; J: TRBJ1-5; DNA: TGTGCCAGCAGTCACACAGGGGGTCGGCAGCCCCAGCATTTT; CDR3: CASSHTGGRQPQHF
D: TRBD1; size: few; V: TRBV2; J: TRBJ1-1; DNA: TGTGCCAGCATCACAGACAGGGGGTTGGCTGAAGCTTTCTTT; CDR3: CASITDRGLAEAFF
D: TRBD2; size: -; V: TRBV3-1; J: TRBJ2-2; DNA: TGTGCCAGCAGCCTTACGGGACTAGCGGGAGTTACCGGGGAGCTGTTTTTT; CDR3: CASSLTGLAGVTGELFF
D: -; size: many; V: TRBV7-9; J: TRBJ1-2; DNA: TGTGCCAGCAGCCCAAGCTATGGCTACACCTTC; CDR3: CASSPSYGYTF